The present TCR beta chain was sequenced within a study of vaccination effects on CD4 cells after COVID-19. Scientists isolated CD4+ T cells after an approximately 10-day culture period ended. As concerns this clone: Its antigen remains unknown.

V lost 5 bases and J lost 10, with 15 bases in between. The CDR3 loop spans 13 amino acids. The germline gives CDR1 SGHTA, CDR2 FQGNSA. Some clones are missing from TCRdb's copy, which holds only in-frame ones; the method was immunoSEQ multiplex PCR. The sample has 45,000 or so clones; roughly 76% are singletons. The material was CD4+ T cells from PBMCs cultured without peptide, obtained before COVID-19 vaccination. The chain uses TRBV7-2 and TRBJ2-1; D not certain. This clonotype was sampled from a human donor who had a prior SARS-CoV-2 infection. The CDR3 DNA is TGTGCCAGCAGCCCTTACGGTCTCGGGGAGCAGTTCTTC. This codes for CASSPYGLGEQFF.